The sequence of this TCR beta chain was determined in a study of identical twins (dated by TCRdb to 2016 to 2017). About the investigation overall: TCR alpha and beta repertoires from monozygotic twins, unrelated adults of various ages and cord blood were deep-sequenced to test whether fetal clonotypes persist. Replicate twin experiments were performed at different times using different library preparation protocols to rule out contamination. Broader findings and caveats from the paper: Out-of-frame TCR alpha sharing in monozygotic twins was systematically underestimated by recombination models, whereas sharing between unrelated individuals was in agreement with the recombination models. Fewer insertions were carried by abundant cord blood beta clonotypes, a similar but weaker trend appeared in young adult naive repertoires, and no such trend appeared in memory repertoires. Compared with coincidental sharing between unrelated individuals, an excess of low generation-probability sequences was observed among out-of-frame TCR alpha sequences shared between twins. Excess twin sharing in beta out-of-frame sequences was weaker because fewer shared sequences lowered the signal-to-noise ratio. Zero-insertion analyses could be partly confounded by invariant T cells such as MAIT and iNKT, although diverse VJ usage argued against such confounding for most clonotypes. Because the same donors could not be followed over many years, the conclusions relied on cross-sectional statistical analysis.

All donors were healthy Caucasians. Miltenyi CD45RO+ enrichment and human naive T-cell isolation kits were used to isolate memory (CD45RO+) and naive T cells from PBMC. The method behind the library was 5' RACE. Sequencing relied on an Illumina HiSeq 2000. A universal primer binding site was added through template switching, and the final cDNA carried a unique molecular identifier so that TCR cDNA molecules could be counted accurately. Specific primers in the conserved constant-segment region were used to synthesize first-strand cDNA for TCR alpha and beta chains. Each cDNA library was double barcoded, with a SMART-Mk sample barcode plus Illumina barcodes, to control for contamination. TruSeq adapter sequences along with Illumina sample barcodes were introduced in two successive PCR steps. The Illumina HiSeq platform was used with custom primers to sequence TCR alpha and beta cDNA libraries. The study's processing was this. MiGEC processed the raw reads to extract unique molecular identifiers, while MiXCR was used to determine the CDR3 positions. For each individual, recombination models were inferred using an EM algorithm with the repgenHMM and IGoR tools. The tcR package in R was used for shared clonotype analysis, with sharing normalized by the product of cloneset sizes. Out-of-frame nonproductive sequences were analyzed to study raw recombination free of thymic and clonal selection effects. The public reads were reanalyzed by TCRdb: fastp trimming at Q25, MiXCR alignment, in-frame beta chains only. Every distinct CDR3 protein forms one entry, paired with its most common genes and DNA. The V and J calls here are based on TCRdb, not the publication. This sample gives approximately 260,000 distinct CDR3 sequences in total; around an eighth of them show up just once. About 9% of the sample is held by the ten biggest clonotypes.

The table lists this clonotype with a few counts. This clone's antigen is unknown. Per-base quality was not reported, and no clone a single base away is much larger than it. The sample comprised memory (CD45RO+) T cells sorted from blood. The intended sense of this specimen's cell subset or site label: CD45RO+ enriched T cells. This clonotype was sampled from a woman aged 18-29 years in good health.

The DNA sequence is TGTGCCAGCAGCTCCAGCGGGAGTGCAGATACGCAGTATTTT. This encodes CASSSSGSADTQYF. This sequence uses TRBV7-6 and TRBJ2-3; the junction holds 8 bases that match TRBD2. CDR1 and CDR2, per the germline V gene, are SGHVS and FNYEAQ. The CDR3 numbers 14 residues from cysteine through phenylalanine. Kept here is only the CDR3 DNA, which spans 42 bases and is read in frame from base 1. V and J are trimmed by 4 bases and 4 bases, and the gene matches miss 4 bases of the junction.